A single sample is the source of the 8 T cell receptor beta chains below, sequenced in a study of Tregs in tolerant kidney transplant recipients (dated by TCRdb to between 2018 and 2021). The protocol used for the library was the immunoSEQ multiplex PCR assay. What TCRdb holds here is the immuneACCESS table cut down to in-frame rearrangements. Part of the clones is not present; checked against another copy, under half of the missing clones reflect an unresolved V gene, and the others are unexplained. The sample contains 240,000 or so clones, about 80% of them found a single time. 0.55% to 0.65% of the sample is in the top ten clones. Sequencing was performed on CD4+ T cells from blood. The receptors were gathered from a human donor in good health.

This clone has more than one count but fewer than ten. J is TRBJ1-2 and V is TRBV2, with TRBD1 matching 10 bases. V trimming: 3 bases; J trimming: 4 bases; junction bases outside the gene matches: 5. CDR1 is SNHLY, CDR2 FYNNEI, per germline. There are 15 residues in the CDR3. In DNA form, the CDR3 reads TGTGCCAGCAGTGACCGGGACAGGGGCCTCTATGGCTACACCTTC. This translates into CASSDRDRGLYGYTF.

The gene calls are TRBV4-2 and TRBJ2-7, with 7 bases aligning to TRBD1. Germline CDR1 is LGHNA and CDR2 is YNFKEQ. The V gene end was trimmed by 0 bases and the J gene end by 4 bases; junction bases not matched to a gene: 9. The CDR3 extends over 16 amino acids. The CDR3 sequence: CASSQDFGRGIYEQYF. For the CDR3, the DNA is TGTGCCAGCAGCCAAGATTTCGGCAGGGGGATTTACGAGCAGTACTTC.

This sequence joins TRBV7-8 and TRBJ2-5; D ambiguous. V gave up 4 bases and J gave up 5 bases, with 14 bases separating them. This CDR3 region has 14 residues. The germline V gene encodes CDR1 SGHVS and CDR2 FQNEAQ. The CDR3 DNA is TGTGCCAGCAGCTCATGGGCCCAGTTGGAGACCCAGTACTTC. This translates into CASSSWAQLETQYF.

CDR3 residues: CASSISGQGVLVQFF. For the CDR3, the DNA is TGTGCCAGTAGTATCAGTGGACAGGGGGTTTTAGTGCAGTTCTTC. The chain has TRBV19 and TRBJ2-1; 10 bases fit TRBD1. The V segment lost 3 bases and the J segment 12 bases; nucleotides outside the gene matches: 11. From germline, CDR1 is LNHDA and CDR2 SQIVND (reference sequence). The CDR3 spans 15 residues.

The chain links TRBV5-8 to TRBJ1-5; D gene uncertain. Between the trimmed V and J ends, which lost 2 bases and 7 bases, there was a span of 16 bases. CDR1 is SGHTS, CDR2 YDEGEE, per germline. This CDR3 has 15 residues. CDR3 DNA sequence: TGTGCCAGCAGCTTTGGAAAATGGGCTGGACAGCCCCAGCATTTT. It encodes CASSFGKWAGQPQHF.

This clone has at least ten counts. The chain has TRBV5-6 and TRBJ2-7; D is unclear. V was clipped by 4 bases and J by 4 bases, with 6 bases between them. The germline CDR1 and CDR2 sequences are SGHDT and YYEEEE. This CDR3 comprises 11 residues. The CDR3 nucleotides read TGTGCCAGCAGCCTCAGATACGAGCAGTACTTC. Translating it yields CASSLRYEQYF.

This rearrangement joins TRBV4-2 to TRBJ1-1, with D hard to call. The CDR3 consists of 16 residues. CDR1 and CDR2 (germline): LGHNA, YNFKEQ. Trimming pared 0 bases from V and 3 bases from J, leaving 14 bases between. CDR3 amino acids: CASSQDSGTRDTEAFF. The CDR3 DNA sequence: TGTGCCAGCAGCCAAGATTCTGGTACTCGTGACACTGAAGCTTTCTTT.

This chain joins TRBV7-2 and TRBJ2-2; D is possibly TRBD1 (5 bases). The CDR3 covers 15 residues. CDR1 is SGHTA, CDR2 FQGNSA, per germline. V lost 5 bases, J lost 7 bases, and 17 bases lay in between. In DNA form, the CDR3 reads TGTGCCAGCAGCCCATCAACAGGATTTGGCGGGGAGCTGTTTTTT. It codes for CASSPSTGFGGELFF.